Presented here are 21 T cell receptor beta chains from one specimen sequenced in a study of tumor-infiltrating lymphocytes in primary liver carcinoma (dated by TCRdb to the late 2010s). RNA from unsorted whole blood was extracted with TRIzol reagent, and germline DNA was obtained with the DNeasy Blood & Tissue kit. Sequenced using an Illumina HiSeq 2500. Starting from about 550 ng total RNA, TCRbeta-specific cDNA was produced by reverse transcription with a constant-region primer and ProtoScript II reverse transcriptase. Three nested multiplex PCR rounds, following a slightly modified ARM-PCR procedure, were used to build the TCRbeta libraries. The first two PCR rounds used multiplex TRBV1-TRBV30 forward primers with a Cbeta reverse primer, each for 10 cycles. The public reads were run again by TCRdb, first through fastp at Q25 and then through MiXCR, and only productive beta chains were kept. Duplicate CDR3 protein sequences are folded into a single record with the most common DNA and genes. For this sample there are 150,000 to 200,000 distinct CDR3 sequences; about 61% appear just once. The top ten clones comprise 6% to 8.5% of the sample.

Material: peripheral blood. The receptor source for this set is a woman aged 55-70 years with primary liver carcinoma and hepatitis B virus infection.

Note on this clonotype: A much larger clone lies one base from this, so it may be a read error. V usage is TRBV4-1 and J usage is TRBJ2-7, with 9 bases matching TRBD1. This CDR3 contains 15 residues. Germline assignment: CDR1 MGHRA and CDR2 YSYEKL. This chain's CDR3 is CVSSQERTGVDEQYF. CDR3 sequence (DNA): TGCGTCAGCAGCCAAGAACGGACAGGGGTTGATGAGCAGTACTTC.

A word on this clonotype: Since the CDR3 does not end with the conserved phenylalanine or tryptophan, this likely comes from a read error. V is TRBV11-2 and J is TRBJ1-6, with D hard to call. In germline, CDR1 is SGHAT, CDR2 FQNNGV. This CDR3 contains 13 residues. The V gene lost 10 bases and the J gene lost 6 bases, with 13 bases spanning the gap. The CDR3 DNA reads as TGTGCCAACAGTTTAGATCCTAATTCACCCCTCCACCTT. It specifies CANSLDPNSPLHL.

The chain couples TRBV24-1 to TRBJ2-7, with D unclear. The CDR3 extends over 15 amino acids. V was trimmed by 2 bases and J by 4 bases, leaving 14 bases between them. Germline CDR1 reads KGHDR; CDR2 reads SFDVKD. The CDR3 DNA reads as TGTGCCACCAGTGATTCCGCATCCCACGGATACGAGCAGTACTTC. Residues: CATSDSASHGYEQYF.

About this clonotype itself: The CDR3 ends on some other residue instead of the conserved phenylalanine or tryptophan, so this is likely a read error. The V gene is TRBV6-2 or TRBV6-3, the J gene TRBJ2-2, with D unresolved. V was cut by 11 bases and J by 6 bases, with 13 bases left in between. The CDR3 is 12 amino acids. Looked up from germline, CDR1 is MNHEY and CDR2 is SVGEGT. CDR3 coding DNA: TGTGCCGGATTGACCCCGGCCGGGGAGCTGTTTATT. This translates into CAGLTPAGELFI.

J is TRBJ2-1 and V is TRBV11-2; tentative D call: TRBD1 (6 bases). V was cut by 2 bases and J by 10 bases, with 15 bases left in between. Germline V lookup: CDR1 SGHAT, CDR2 FQNNGV. The CDR3 extends over 14 amino acids. The CDR3 DNA reads TGTGCCAGCAGCTTACGGGGTACAGGGAACGAGCAGTTCTTC. Its translation is CASSLRGTGNEQFF.

Of note for this clonotype: It may be a read error: a sequence one base away is much more abundant. V and J are TRBV6-5 and TRBJ2-2; D perhaps matches TRBD2 (5 bases). Trimming pared 2 bases from V and 3 bases from J, leaving 13 bases between. CDR1 is MNHEY and CDR2 is SVGAGI in the germline V gene. This CDR3 spans 16 amino acids. CDR3 region: CASSYQLVPHTGELFF. In DNA form, the CDR3 reads TGTGCCAGCAGTTACCAACTAGTTCCCCACACCGGGGAGCTGTTTTTT.

About this clonotype: Without the conserved terminal phenylalanine or tryptophan, this CDR3 likely stems from a read error. V is TRBV2 and J is TRBJ2-5; a possible D gene is TRBD2 (6 bases). Trimming cost V 5 bases and J 5 bases, with 18 bases left between them. The CDR3 has 15 residues. The germline V gene encodes CDR1 SNHLY and CDR2 FYNNEI. The DNA of the CDR3 is TGTGCCAGCAGTAACCGGGACTTCTGGGGGGAGACCCAGTACTCC. This translates into CASSNRDFWGETQYS.

This clonotype was detected once. The chain has TRBV29-1 and TRBJ2-1, with no clear D. Germline-derived CDR1 and CDR2 are SQVTM and ANQGSEA. V dropped 7 bases and J dropped 14 bases, with 24 bases sitting between them. The CDR3 sequence is 13 residues long. The CDR3 spells CSATWVVRSGKFF. In nucleotides, the CDR3 is TGCAGCGCCACTTGGGTGGTAAGGTCTGGGAAGTTCTTC.

This clonotype was seen ten or more times. The chain carries TRBV29-1 and TRBJ2-3, with unresolved D. Per the germline V gene, CDR1 is SQVTM and CDR2 is ANQGSEA. This CDR3 region has 13 residues. V was shortened by 4 bases and J by 2 bases, with 10 bases between the two germline ends. The CDR3 nucleotides read TGCAGCGTTGGTCAGCGTGCCACAGATACGCAGTATTTT. Translated, it gives CSVGQRATDTQYF.

A word on this clonotype: It may be a read error: a sequence one base away is much more abundant. The chain has TRBV6-5 and TRBJ2-2; no clear D. Trimming took off 5 bases at V and 5 bases at J, with 15 bases between the two ends. The CDR3 loop spans 15 amino acids. Germline CDR1 is MNHEY and CDR2 is SVGAGI. CDR3 in amino acids: CASSMGSTSTGELFF. CDR3 bases: TGTGCCAGCAGTATGGGTAGCACCTCTACCGGGGAGCTGTTTTTT.

This clonotype occurred many times. The chain carries TRBV5-5 and TRBJ1-2, with 7 bases lining up with TRBD1. This CDR3 region has 16 residues. CDR1 and CDR2 (germline): SGHKS, YYEKEE (reference sequence). The V and J ends lost 0 bases and 1 base, in that order; junction bases with no gene match: 6. CDR3 in amino acids: CASSLAPGTDNYGYTF. The CDR3, as DNA: TGTGCCAGCAGCTTGGCCCCCGGGACAGATAACTATGGCTACACCTTC.

This clonotype was detected only once. One end of the junction is discordant with germline, which a read error may explain. The chain uses TRBV11-2 and TRBJ2-7, with D perhaps matching TRBD2 (6 bases). The germline CDR1 and CDR2 sequences are SGHAT and FQNNGV. The CDR3 runs 16 residues. The chain's CDR3 is CTSSFSMGLAPGEQYF. DNA for the CDR3: TGTACCAGCAGCTTTTCGATGGGACTCGCGCCCGGCGAGCAGTACTTC. Based on the CDR3 plus reference TRBV11-2 and TRBJ2-7, the full variable domain is EAGVAQSPRYKIIEKRQSVAFWCNPISGHATLYWYQQILGQGPKLLIQFQNNGVVDDSQLPKDRFSAERLKGVDSTLKIQPAKLEDSAVYLCTSSFSMGLAPGEQYFGPGTRLTVT.

Notes on this clonotype: One junction end disagrees with the germline gene, perhaps due to a read error. This rearrangement joins TRBV6-9 to TRBJ2-1, with 8 nucleotides matching TRBD2. This CDR3 is 16 amino acids long. CDR1 MNHGY and CDR2 SVAAGI come from the germline V gene. Here the CDR3 reads CTSNFTSGRYYDEQFF. The CDR3 nucleotides read TGTACCAGCAACTTTACAAGCGGGAGATATTACGATGAGCAGTTCTTC.

On this clonotype itself: This clone may be a read error of a much larger clone one base away. The V and J genes are TRBV4-2 and TRBJ2-2; TRBD2 might be the D (6 bases). The CDR3 length is 16 residues. Between the trimmed V and J ends, which lost 0 bases and 4 bases, there was a span of 12 bases. The germline V gene encodes CDR1 LGHNA and CDR2 YNFKEQ. CDR3 DNA: TGTGCCAGCAGCCAAGACAGCGCCGGGAGCACCGGGGAGCTGTTTTTT. This sequence encodes CASSQDSAGSTGELFF.

A remark on this clonotype: An end of the junction differs from the germline gene, which may be a read error. The chain is built from TRBV11-2 and TRBJ2-1; D might be TRBD1 or TRBD2, each matching 5 bases. Germline lookup yields CDR1 SGHAT and CDR2 FQNNGV. This CDR3 region has 20 residues. The CDR3 sequence: CASILDGFMGERSSYNEQFF. In DNA, the CDR3 is TGTGCCAGCATCTTAGATGGCTTCATGGGGGAGCGGAGCTCCTACAATGAGCAGTTCTTC.

A note on this clonotype: An end of the junction does not agree with germline; a read error may underlie this. The rearrangement joins TRBV11-2 to TRBJ2-2, with D perhaps being TRBD1 or TRBD2 (5 bases each). This CDR3 region has 14 residues. Germline CDR1 is SGHAT and CDR2 is FQNNGV. DNA for the CDR3: TGTGCCAGCAGCTTTGGGTCCGGGACCGGGGACCTGTTTTTT. This gives the protein CASSFGSGTGDLFF.

The chain's CDR3 is CASSDGTLNQPQHF. The CDR3, as DNA: TGTGCCAGCAGTGACGGGACTCTTAATCAGCCCCAGCATTTT. The chain employs TRBV6-2 or TRBV6-3 and TRBJ1-5, with D maybe TRBD1 (5 bases). The CDR3 extends over 14 amino acids. Trimming removed 5 bases from V and 4 bases from J, with 12 bases in between. CDR1 and CDR2 (germline): MNHEY, SVGEGT.

This clonotype was detected only once. A much larger clone is a single base away; this may be a read error. The chain carries TRBV4-1 and TRBJ1-1; D is ambiguous. The CDR3 is 13 residues long. CDR1 is MGHRA, CDR2 YSYEKL, per germline. The CDR3 nucleotides are TGCGCCAGCAGCCAAGATACGAACACTGAAACTTTCTTT. Its protein is CASSQDTNTETFF.

Comments on this clonotype: One junction end does not reproduce the germline sequence, and a read error may be involved. V gene TRBV7-9 combines with J gene TRBJ2-2; 12 bases are a match to TRBD2. Germline V gene sequence: CDR1 SEHNR, CDR2 FQNEAQ (reference sequence). The CDR3 contains 15 residues. This chain's CDR3 is CASSRLAGDTGDLFF. The CDR3 nucleotides read TGTGCCAGCAGCCGACTAGCGGGAGACACCGGGGACCTGTTTTTT.

This clonotype has only a few counts. The V call is TRBV10-3, the J call TRBJ1-5; no firm D call. The CDR3 sequence is 14 residues long. Germline values: CDR1 ENHRY, CDR2 SYGVKD. Trimming stripped 3 bases from V and 5 bases from J, with 11 bases between. CDR3 loop: CAISDSRMYQPQHF. The CDR3 nucleotides are TGTGCCATCAGTGACTCCAGGATGTATCAGCCCCAGCATTTT.

Concerning this clonotype itself: One junction end disagrees with the germline gene, perhaps due to a read error. This sequence joins TRBV2 and TRBJ2-5; weak D call: TRBD2 (6 bases). Germline values: CDR1 SNHLY, CDR2 FYNNEI. The CDR3 is 16 amino acids. The CDR3 loop reads CTSSEPDGTRRETQYF. The CDR3 DNA is TGTACCAGCAGTGAACCTGACGGGACTCGGAGGGAGACCCAGTACTTC.